Listed below are T cell receptor beta chains from one sample, sequenced in a study of prognosis after radiotherapy for stage I lung cancer. TCRdb itself ran the multiplex PCR reads through MiXCR, one entry per CDR3 protein. The repertoire holds some 25,000 distinct CDR3 sequences, with about 36% as singletons. The material was PBMCs, obtained before or after stereotactic body radiation therapy (not recorded which). The source is a donor aged 50 or older with non-small cell lung cancer. Each CDR3 is given with its conserved first and last residue. The D gene is left open where the match is weak. A row's size may be missing; if present it is once, few, many or a size class.

TRBJ1-1	many	.	TRBV2	CASSEQNTEAFF	TGTGCCAGCAGTGAACAGAACACTGAAGCTTTCTTT
TRBJ1-2	many	.	TRBV4-2	CASSQPRGQGHGYTF	TGTGCCAGCAGCCAACCCCGGGGGCAGGGCCATGGCTACACCTTC
TRBJ2-3	many	.	TRBV15	CATSRGATDTQYF	TGTGCCACCAGCAGAGGGGCCACAGATACGCAGTATTTT
TRBJ2-7	many	TRBD1	TRBV28	CASSTPGQSYEQYF	TGTGCCAGCAGTACCCCGGGACAGTCCTACGAGCAGTACTTC
TRBJ1-4	many	.	TRBV2	CASTDRATNEKLFF	TGTGCCAGCACCGACAGAGCAACTAATGAAAAACTGTTTTTT
TRBJ2-7	many	.	TRBV6-1	CASSETDMLSQYF	TGTGCCAGCAGTGAAACCGACATGTTATCGCAGTACTTC
TRBJ1-2	many	.	TRBV7-9	CASSARDFGSGTYGYTF	TGTGCCAGCAGCGCGAGGGACTTCGGCAGTGGGACCTATGGCTACACCTTC
TRBJ2-3	many	.	TRBV20-1	CSGLREASTDTQYF	TGCAGTGGGCTTCGCGAAGCTAGCACAGATACGCAGTATTTT
TRBJ2-7	many	TRBD2	TRBV7-8	CASSLIKRTSGRSYEQYF	TGTGCCAGCAGCTTGATAAAAAGGACTAGCGGGAGGTCCTACGAGCAGTACTTC
TRBJ1-2	many	.	TRBV29-1	CSVLFNYGYTF	TGCAGCGTTCTATTTAACTATGGCTACACCTTC
TRBJ1-2	.	.	TRBV20-1	CSARAWGDGHTF	TGCAGTGCCAGGGCGTGGGGCGACGGCCACACCTTC
TRBJ2-1	many	.	TRBV2	CASSSEGPVEQFF	TGTGCCAGCAGTTCTGAGGGCCCGGTTGAGCAGTTCTTC
TRBJ2-1	many	.	TRBV12-3/TRBV12-4	CASKQVGYNEQFF	TGTGCCAGCAAACAGGTGGGCTACAATGAGCAGTTCTTC
TRBJ2-3	.	.	TRBV5-6	CASSLAGTPRRADTQYF	TGTGCCAGCAGCTTGGCAGGGACCCCGAGGAGGGCAGATACGCAGTATTTT
TRBJ1-2	many	TRBD1	TRBV30	CAWSPGTGSGYTF	TGTGCCTGGAGTCCCGGGACAGGGTCTGGCTACACCTTC
TRBJ1-2	many	TRBD1	TRBV20-1	CSASGGSGGSGYTF	TGCAGTGCCAGCGGGGGGTCAGGGGGTAGTGGCTACACCTTC
TRBJ2-6	.	.	TRBV6-5	CASIYRAGRQSGANVLTF	TGTGCCAGCATTTACCGCGCGGGAAGACAGTCTGGGGCCAACGTCCTGACTTTC
TRBJ2-1	.	.	TRBV24-1	CATSETGRHAYNERFF	TGTGCCACCAGTGAGACGGGGCGACATGCTTACAATGAGCGGTTCTTC
TRBJ2-2	.	TRBD1	TRBV6-2/TRBV6-3	CATIEGTGFYGELFF	TGTGCCACCATTGAAGGGACAGGGTTCTACGGGGAGCTGTTTTTT
TRBJ1-3	many	.	TRBV5-1	CASSLGGSGNTIYF	TGCGCCAGCAGCTTGGGGGGTTCTGGAAACACCATATATTTT
TRBJ2-1	many	TRBD2	TRBV7-2	CASSLVGLGSNEQFF	TGTGCCAGCAGCTTAGTGGGACTAGGGTCCAATGAGCAGTTCTTC
TRBJ1-3	many	.	TRBV27	CASSPRDRFSSGNTIYF	TGTGCCAGCAGCCCTCGAGACAGGTTCAGCTCTGGAAACACCATATATTTT
TRBJ1-1	many	.	TRBV20-1	CSATKGTNTEAFF	TGCAGTGCCACTAAGGGAACGAACACTGAAGCTTTCTTT
TRBJ2-1	medium-sized	TRBD2	TRBV9	CASSRGGTTDNEQFF	TGTGCCAGCAGTAGGGGAGGGACTACCGACAATGAGCAGTTCTTC
TRBJ1-4	many	.	TRBV29-1	CSVEGQGTNEKLFF	TGCAGCGTTGAGGGGCAGGGGACTAATGAAAAACTGTTTTTT
TRBJ2-5	few	.	TRBV3-1	CASSEGGETQYF	TGTGCCAGCAGCGAAGGTGGGGAGACCCAGTACTTC
TRBJ2-7	many	TRBD2	TRBV29-1	CSVVEPGRAGHEQYF	TGCAGCGTTGTGGAACCTGGGAGGGCCGGCCACGAGCAGTACTTC
TRBJ1-2	many	.	TRBV19	CASSIRTETYGYTF	TGTGCCAGTAGTATCAGGACAGAAACTTATGGCTACACCTTC
TRBJ2-6	many	TRBD2	TRBV19	CASSISGRAGANVLTF	TGTGCCAGTAGTATTAGTGGGAGGGCTGGGGCCAACGTCCTGACTTTC
TRBJ2-2	.	.	TRBV6-1	CASGAYQANTGELFF	TGTGCCAGCGGGGCTTATCAAGCGAACACCGGGGAGCTGTTTTTT
TRBJ1-6	.	.	TRBV30	CAWRGSGQGNSPLHF	TGTGCCTGGAGAGGTTCGGGGCAGGGGAATTCACCCCTCCACTTT
TRBJ2-7	few	TRBD2	TRBV5-4	CASSLGGLAPYEQYF	TGTGCCAGCAGCTTGGGGGGACTAGCGCCCTACGAGCAGTACTTC
TRBJ2-2	.	.	TRBV5-1	CASSLGPRGTGELFF	TGCGCCAGCAGCTTGGGGCCCAGGGGCACCGGGGAGCTGTTTTTT
TRBJ2-7	.	TRBD1	TRBV6-4	CASSLSRSRGRPGKYF	TGTGCCAGCAGCCTCTCTCGGTCCAGGGGGCGCCCGGGGAAGTACTTC
TRBJ2-7	many	.	TRBV6-4	CASSYSTGHGGRGAYEQYF	TGTGCCAGCAGTTACTCGACAGGCCACGGGGGGAGAGGGGCCTACGAGCAGTACTTC
TRBJ1-2	many	.	TRBV19	CAITNPDSNYGYTF	TGTGCCATTACGAATCCCGACAGTAACTATGGCTACACCTTC
TRBJ1-3	many	.	TRBV20-1	CSVQDGMTNTIYF	TGCAGTGTTCAGGACGGAATGACAAACACCATATATTTT
TRBJ2-1	many	.	TRBV7-6	CASSAGRSSYNEQFF	TGTGCCAGCAGCGCTGGGCGGAGCTCCTACAATGAGCAGTTCTTC
TRBJ1-3	many	.	TRBV18	CASSPSAGGSSGNTIYF	TGTGCCAGCTCACCAAGTGCTGGGGGCAGCTCTGGAAACACCATATATTTT
TRBJ2-7	many	TRBD2	TRBV20-1	CSASDGLAGIKPYEQYF	TGCAGTGCGAGCGACGGACTAGCGGGAATAAAGCCCTACGAGCAGTACTTC
TRBJ1-6	few	.	TRBV5-4	CASSFPDNSPLHF	TGTGCCAGCAGCTTCCCTGATAATTCACCCCTCCACTTT
TRBJ1-2	.	TRBD1	TRBV5-1	CASSSTTKGAWGYTF	TGCGCCAGCAGCTCCACCACGAAGGGGGCTTGGGGCTACACCTTC
TRBJ2-7	many	.	TRBV4-1	CASSQELFYEQYF	TGCGCCAGCAGCCAAGAACTTTTTTACGAGCAGTACTTC
TRBJ1-5	many	.	TRBV24-1	CATSDANQPQHF	TGTGCCACCAGTGATGCAAATCAGCCCCAGCATTTT
TRBJ2-1	many	TRBD2	TRBV7-8	CASSPSRLAASSYNEQFF	TGTGCCAGCAGCCCCTCCCGACTAGCGGCGAGCTCCTACAATGAGCAGTTCTTC
TRBJ2-1	many	.	TRBV7-6	CASSPPGPSYNEQFF	TGTGCCAGCAGCCCCCCGGGGCCCTCCTACAATGAGCAGTTCTTC
TRBJ2-3	many	TRBD1	TRBV28	CASSFPGTGGRGTQYF	TGTGCCAGCAGTTTCCCCGGGACAGGGGGCAGGGGTACGCAGTATTTT
TRBJ2-3	few	.	TRBV24-1	CATSVGDLAQYF	TGTGCCACCAGTGTGGGGGATTTGGCGCAGTATTTT
TRBJ1-2	many	.	TRBV7-6	CASSPLAGGNYGYTF	TGTGCCAGCAGCCCGTTAGCGGGGGGCAACTATGGCTACACCTTC